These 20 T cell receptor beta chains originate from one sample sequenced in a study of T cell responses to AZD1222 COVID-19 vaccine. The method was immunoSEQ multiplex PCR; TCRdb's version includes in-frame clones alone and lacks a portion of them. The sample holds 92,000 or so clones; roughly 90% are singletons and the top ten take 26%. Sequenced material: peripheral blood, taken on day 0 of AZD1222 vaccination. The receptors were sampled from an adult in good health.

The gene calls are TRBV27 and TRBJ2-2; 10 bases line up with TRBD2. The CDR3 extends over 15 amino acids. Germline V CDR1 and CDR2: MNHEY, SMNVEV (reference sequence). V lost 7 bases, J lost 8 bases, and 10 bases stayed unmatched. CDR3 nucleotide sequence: TGTGCCAGCAACCTCCTAGCGGGAGCGTCTGGGGAGCTGTTTTTT. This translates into CASNLLAGASGELFF.

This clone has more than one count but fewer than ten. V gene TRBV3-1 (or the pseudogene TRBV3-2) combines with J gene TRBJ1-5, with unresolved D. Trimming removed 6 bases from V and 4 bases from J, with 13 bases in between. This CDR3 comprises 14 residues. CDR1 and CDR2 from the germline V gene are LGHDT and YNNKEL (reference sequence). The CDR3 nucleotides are TGTGCCAGCAGTGCGCGGGTGGGTAATCAGCCCCAGCATTTT. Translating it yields CASSARVGNQPQHF.

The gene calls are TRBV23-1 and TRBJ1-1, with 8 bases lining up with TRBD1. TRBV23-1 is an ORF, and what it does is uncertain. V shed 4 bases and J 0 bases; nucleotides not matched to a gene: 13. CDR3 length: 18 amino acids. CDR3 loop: CASSPSGRGRGVNTEAFF. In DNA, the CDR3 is TGCGCCAGCAGTCCCTCGGGCAGGGGGCGCGGAGTGAACACTGAAGCTTTCTTT.

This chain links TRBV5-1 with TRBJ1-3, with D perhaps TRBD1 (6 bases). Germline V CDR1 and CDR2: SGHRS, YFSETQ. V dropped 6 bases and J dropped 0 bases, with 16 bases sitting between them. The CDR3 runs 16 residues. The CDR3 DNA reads TGCGCCAGCAAACCAGGGGTCGTGAGCTCTGGAAACACCATATATTTT. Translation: CASKPGVVSSGNTIYF.

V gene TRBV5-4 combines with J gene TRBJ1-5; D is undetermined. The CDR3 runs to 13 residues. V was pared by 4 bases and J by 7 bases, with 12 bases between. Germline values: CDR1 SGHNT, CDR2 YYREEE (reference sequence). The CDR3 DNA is TGTGCCAGCAGCACCGACGGAATCCAGCCCCAGCATTTT. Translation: CASSTDGIQPQHF. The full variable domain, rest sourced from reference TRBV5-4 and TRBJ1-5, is ETGVTQSPTHLIKTRGQQVTLRCSSQSGHNTVSWYQQALGQGPQFIFQYYREEENGRGNFPPRFSGLQFPNYSSELNVNALELDDSALYLCASSTDGIQPQHFGDGTRLSIL.

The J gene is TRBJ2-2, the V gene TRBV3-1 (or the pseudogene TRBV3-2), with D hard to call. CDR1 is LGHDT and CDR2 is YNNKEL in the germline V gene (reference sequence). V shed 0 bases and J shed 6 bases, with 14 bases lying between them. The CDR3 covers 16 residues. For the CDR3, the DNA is TGTGCCAGCAGCCAAGATCGCATAGGGTTAGCCGGGGAGCTGTTTTTT. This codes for CASSQDRIGLAGELFF.

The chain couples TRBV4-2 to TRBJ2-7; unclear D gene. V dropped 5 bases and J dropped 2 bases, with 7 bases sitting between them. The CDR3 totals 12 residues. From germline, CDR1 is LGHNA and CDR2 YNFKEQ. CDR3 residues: CASSAPPYEQYF. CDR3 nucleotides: TGTGCCAGCAGCGCCCCCCCCTACGAGCAGTACTTC.

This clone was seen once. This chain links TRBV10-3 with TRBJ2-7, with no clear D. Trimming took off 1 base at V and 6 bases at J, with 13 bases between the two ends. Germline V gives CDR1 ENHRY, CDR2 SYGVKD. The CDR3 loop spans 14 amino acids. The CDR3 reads CAISEYGRALEQYF. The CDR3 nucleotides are TGTGCCATCAGTGAGTATGGTAGGGCCCTCGAGCAGTACTTC.

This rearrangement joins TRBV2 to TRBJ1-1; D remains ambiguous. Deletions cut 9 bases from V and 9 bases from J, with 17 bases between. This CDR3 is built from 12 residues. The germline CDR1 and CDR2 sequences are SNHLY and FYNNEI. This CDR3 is CASTEVGSQAFF. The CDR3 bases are TGTGCCAGTACAGAAGTAGGGTCTCAAGCTTTCTTT.

The CDR3 loop reads CASSSGQGAAGYTF. CDR3 nucleotides: TGTGCCAGCAGTTCGGGACAGGGGGCGGCTGGCTACACCTTC. The V call is TRBV28, the J call TRBJ1-2; 12 bases are shared with TRBD1. CDR3 length: 14 amino acids. Germline V CDR1 and CDR2: MDHEN, SYDVKM. V shed 4 bases and J 7 bases; nucleotides not matched to a gene: 4.

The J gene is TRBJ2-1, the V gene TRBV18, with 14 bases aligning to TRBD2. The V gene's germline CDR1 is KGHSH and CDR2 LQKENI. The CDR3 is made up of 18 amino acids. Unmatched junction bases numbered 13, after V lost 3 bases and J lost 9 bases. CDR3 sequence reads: CASSPWDRGLAGVGEQFF. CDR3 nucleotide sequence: TGTGCCAGCTCACCGTGGGATCGGGGACTAGCGGGAGTCGGTGAGCAGTTCTTC.

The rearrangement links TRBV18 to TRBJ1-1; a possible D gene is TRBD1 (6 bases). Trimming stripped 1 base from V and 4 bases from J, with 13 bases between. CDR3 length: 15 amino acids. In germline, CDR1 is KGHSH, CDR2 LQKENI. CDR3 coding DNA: TGTGCCAGCTCACCACTTGGGGGCTATGGCACTGAAGCTTTCTTT. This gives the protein CASSPLGGYGTEAFF.

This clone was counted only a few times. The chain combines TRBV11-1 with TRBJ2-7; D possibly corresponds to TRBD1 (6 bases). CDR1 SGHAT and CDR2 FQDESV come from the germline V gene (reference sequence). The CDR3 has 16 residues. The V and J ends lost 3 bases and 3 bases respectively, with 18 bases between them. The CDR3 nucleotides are TGTGCCAGCAGCTTCCGCCCGACAGGTCAGGACTACGAGCAGTACTTC. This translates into CASSFRPTGQDYEQYF.

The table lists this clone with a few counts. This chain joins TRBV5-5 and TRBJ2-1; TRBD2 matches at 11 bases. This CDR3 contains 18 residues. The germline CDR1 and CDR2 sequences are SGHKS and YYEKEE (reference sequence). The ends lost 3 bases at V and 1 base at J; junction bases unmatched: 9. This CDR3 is CASSSLPTSGTSYNEQFF. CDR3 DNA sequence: TGTGCCAGCAGCTCCCTACCGACTAGCGGGACTTCCTACAATGAGCAGTTCTTC.

The CDR3 DNA sequence: TGTGCCAGCAACGTAGCGGGAGGGCCTACCTACGAGCAGTACTTC. This encodes CASNVAGGPTYEQYF. The chain is built from TRBV11-2 and TRBJ2-7; 11 nucleotides match TRBD2. The CDR3 has 15 amino acids. Germline V gives CDR1 SGHAT, CDR2 FQNNGV. After removal of 7 bases from V and 2 bases from J, the junction contained 7 bases not matched to a gene.

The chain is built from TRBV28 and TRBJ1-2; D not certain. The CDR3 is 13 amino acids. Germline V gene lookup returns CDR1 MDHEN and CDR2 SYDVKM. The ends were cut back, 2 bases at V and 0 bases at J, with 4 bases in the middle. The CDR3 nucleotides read TGTGCCAGCAGTTTACGGCCTAACTATGGCTACACCTTC. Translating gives CASSLRPNYGYTF.

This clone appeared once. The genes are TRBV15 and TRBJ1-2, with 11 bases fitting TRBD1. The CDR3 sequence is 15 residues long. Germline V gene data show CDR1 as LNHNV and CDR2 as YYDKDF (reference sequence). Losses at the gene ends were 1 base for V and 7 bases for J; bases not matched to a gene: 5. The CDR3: CATSRGTGGDLGYTF. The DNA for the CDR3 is TGTGCCACCAGCAGAGGGACAGGGGGCGACCTTGGCTACACCTTC.

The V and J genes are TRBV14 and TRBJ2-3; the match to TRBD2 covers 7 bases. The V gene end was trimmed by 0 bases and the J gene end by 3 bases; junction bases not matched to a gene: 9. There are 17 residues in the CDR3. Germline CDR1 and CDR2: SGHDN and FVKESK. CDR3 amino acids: CASSQDSPPAGTDTQYF. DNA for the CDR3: TGTGCCAGCAGCCAAGATAGCCCGCCAGCGGGGACAGATACGCAGTATTTT. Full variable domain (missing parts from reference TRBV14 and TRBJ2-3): EAGVTQFPSHSVIEKGQTVTLRCDPISGHDNLYWYRRVMGKEIKFLLHFVKESKQDESGMPNNRFLAERTGGTYSTLKVQPAELEDSGVYFCASSQDSPPAGTDTQYFGPGTRLTVL.

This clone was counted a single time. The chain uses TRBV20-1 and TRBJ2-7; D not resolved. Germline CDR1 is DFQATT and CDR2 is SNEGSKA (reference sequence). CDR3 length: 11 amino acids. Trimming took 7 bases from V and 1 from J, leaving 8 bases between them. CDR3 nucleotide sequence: TGCAGTGTTCAACCTTCCTACGAGCAGTACTTC. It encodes CSVQPSYEQYF.

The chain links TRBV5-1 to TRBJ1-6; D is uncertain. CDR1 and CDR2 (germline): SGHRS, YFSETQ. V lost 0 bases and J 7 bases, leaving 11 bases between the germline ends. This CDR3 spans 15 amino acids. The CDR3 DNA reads TGCGCCAGCAGCTTGGATTCGCTGGGGAATTCACCCCTCCACTTT. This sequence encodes CASSLDSLGNSPLHF. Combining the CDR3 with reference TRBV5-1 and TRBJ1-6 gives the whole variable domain KAGVTQTPRYLIKTRGQQVTLSCSPISGHRSVSWYQQTPGQGLQFLFEYFSETQRNKGNFPGRFSGRQFSNSRSEMNVSTLELGDSALYLCASSLDSLGNSPLHFGNGTRLTVT.